This T cell receptor beta chain was observed in a study of graft-versus-host responses after intestinal transplantation (dated by TCRdb to about 2021). Turning to the overall study: The transplants that recipients got were multivisceral, liver-intestinal, or isolated intestinal. Every recipient was given anti-thymocyte globulin induction, then maintenance tacrolimus and steroids for approximately 3 years. Bulk TCR-beta CDR3 sequencing was used to track graft-versus-host and host-versus-graft alloreactive T cell clones in the graft, circulation and bone marrow after intestinal transplantation. Alloreactive clones were identified by sequencing pre-transplant mixed lymphocyte reaction products and comparing these products with unstimulated pre-transplant donor and recipient T cells. A cohort of 20 to 25 intestinal transplant recipients, including one retransplant, was enrolled, and a few patients lacking pretransplant specimens were excluded. Donor T cell macrochimerism was defined as a peak of at least 4% donor T cells among recipient peripheral blood mononuclear cells. Samples from three later patients were sequenced in-house on an Illumina MiSeq with MiXCR processing rather than by the commercial service. Broad study findings and their caveats: GvH clones were found in recipient bone marrow, and some of the GvH clones appeared earlier in ileal mucosa or blood, which is consistent with an intestinal mucosal origin. Patients with donor T cell macrochimerism had high GvH to HvG T cell clonal ratios in their allografts. Conclusions were limited by the relatively low number and heterogeneity of intestinal transplant patients. Early after transplant, peak levels of circulating GvH clones were associated with declines in HvG clones.

On this clone itself: Its antigen target is currently unknown. No clone much larger than this one lies a single base away; base qualities are absent.

The time point label corresponds to: cells obtained before transplantation from donor or recipient. CD3+CD4+ and CD3+CD8+ populations were FACS-sorted from unstimulated pre-transplant donor and recipient cells taken from spleen or lymph nodes. Per the germline V gene (reference sequence), LNHDA is the CDR1 and SQIVND is the CDR2. Between the V and J ends, shortened by 5 bases and 6 bases respectively, the junction contains 19 bases. From the cysteine through the phenylalanine, the CDR3 covers 16 amino acids. Only CDR3 DNA remains: 48 bases, in frame from the first base. Libraries were prepared through the immunoSEQ multiplex PCR assay. For most patients, genomic DNA was isolated with the Qiagen DNeasy Blood and Tissue Kit and sent frozen to Adaptive Biotechnologies for TCR sequencing. For most patients, genomic DNA was subjected to high-throughput TCR-beta CDR3 sequencing by Adaptive Biotechnologies. Processing in the source paper ran as follows. TCR sequencing data for over 15 patients were retrieved from Adaptive's ImmunoSEQ software; three other patients were processed with MiXCR and VDJtools. To correct CD4 versus CD8 sorting errors, any sequence found in both subsets at a frequency ratio below 5:1 was removed. Because the origin of CDR3 nucleotide sequences shared between donor and recipient could not be assigned, those sequences were removed. Alloreactive clones required at least 2-fold expansion over unstimulated cells and minimum CFSE-low frequency of 0.002% (template counts) or 0.001% (read counts). Mappable clones were those detected in sequenced pre-transplant spleen, lymph node, or MLR CFSE-low populations of the donor or recipient. The cumulative frequency of alloreactive clones was calculated as a percentage of all sequences, weighted by copy number. TCRdb holds this immuneACCESS table with in-frame rearrangements only. Some clones are missing; in checked studies, unresolved V genes explain under half, and the rest has no known cause. V and J calls and clone size come straight from that table; D and trimming were deduced from the DNA. In this sample the table shows 80,000 to 100,000 clones, around 91% of which occur a single time. The ten largest clones represent under 0.2% of the sample.

The sequence joins TRBV19 to TRBJ1-4; TRBD1 is perhaps the D gene, given 6 matching bases. This clonotype originated in a human donor who was the organ donor for an intestinal transplant. Sequencing used unstimulated CD4+ T cells sorted from spleen or lymph node cells, obtained before transplant. The DNA sequence is TGTGCCAGTAGTCCGACGGGTGGGGGCGCGTATGAAAAACTGTTTTTT. The resulting protein is CASSPTGGGAYEKLFF.